The clone carrying this TCR beta chain was seen many times. Trimming removed 4 bases at V and 1 base at J, with 8 bases between. The CDR3 has 13 residues. Germline CDR1 reads SGDLS; CDR2 reads YYNGEE. TCRdb fed the 5' RACE reads into MiXCR, producing one record per CDR3 protein. The table shows some 40,000 distinct CDR3 sequences, with 25% to 30% occurring only once. This clonotype was sampled from a female donor with breast cancer. Input material: memory CD4+ T cells sorted from a lymph node. Subset noted: memory CD4+ T cells, CD4+CD45RO+CD25-. The genes are TRBV9 and TRBJ1-1; D not certain. The CDR3 nucleotides are TGTGCCAGCAGCCTGTCAGGGAACACTGAAGCTTTCTTT. Its protein product is CASSLSGNTEAFF.